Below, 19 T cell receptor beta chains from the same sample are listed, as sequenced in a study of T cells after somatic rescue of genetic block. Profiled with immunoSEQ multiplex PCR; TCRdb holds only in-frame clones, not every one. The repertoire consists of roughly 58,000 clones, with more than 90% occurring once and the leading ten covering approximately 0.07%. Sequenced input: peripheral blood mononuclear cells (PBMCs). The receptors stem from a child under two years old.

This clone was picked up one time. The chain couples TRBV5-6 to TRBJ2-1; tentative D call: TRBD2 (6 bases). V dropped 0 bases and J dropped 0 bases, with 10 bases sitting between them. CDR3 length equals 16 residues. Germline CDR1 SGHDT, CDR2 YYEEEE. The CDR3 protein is CASSLDRDSSYNEQFF. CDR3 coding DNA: TGTGCCAGCAGCTTGGACCGGGACTCCTCCTACAATGAGCAGTTCTTC.

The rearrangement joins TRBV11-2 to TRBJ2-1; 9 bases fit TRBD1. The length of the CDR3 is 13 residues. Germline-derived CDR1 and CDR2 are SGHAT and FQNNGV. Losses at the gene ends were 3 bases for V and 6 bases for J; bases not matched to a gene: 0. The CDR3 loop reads CASSLTGGNEQFF. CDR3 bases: TGTGCCAGCAGCTTGACAGGGGGCAATGAGCAGTTCTTC.

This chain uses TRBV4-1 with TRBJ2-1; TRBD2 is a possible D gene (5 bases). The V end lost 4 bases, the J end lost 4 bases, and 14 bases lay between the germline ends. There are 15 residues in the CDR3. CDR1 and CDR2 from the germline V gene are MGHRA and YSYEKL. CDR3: CASSLQRVGYNEQFF. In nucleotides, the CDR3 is TGCGCCAGCAGCCTGCAGAGGGTAGGATACAATGAGCAGTTCTTC.

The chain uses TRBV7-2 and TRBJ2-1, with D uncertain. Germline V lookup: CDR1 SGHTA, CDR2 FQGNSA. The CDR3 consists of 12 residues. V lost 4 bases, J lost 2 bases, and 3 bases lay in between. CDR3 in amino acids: CASSSAYNEQFF. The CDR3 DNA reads TGTGCCAGCAGCTCCGCCTACAATGAGCAGTTCTTC.

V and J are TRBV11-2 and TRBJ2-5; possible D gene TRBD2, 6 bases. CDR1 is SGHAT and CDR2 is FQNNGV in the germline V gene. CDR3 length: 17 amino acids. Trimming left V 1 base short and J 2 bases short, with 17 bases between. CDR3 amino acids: CASSLGLSRGIQETQYF. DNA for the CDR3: TGTGCCAGCAGCTTAGGACTATCACGGGGGATTCAAGAGACCCAGTACTTC.

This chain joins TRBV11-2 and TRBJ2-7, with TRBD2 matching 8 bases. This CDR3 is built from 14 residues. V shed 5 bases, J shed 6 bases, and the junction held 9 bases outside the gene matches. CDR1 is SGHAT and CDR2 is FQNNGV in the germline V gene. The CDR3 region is CASSQWRGEGEQYF. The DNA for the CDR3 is TGTGCCAGCAGCCAGTGGCGGGGGGAGGGCGAGCAGTACTTC.

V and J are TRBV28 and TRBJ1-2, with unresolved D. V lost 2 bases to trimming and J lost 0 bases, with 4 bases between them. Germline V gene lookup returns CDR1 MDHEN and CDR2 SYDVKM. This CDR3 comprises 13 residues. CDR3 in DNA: TGTGCCAGCAGTTTAGTATCTAACTATGGCTACACCTTC. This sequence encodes CASSLVSNYGYTF.

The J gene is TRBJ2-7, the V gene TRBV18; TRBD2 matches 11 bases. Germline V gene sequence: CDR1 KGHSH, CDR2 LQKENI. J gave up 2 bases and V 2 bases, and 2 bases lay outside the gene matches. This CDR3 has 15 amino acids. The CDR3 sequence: CASSPGLAGPYEQYF. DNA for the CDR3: TGTGCCAGCTCACCAGGACTAGCGGGTCCCTACGAGCAGTACTTC. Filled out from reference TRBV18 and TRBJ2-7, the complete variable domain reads NAGVMQNPRHLVRRRGQEARLRCSPMKGHSHVYWYRQLPEEGLKFMVYLQKENIIDESGMPKERFSAEFPKEGPSILRIQQVVRGDSAAYFCASSPGLAGPYEQYFGPGTRLTVT.

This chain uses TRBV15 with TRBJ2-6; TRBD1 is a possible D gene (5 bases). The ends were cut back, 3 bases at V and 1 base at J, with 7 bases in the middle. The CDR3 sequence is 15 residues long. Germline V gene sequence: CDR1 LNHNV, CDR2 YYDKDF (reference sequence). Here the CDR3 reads CATSSAGSGANVLTF. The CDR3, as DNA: TGTGCCACCAGCAGCGCAGGGTCTGGGGCCAACGTCCTGACTTTC.

The CDR3: CASSFRGRAAYNEQFF. DNA for the CDR3: TGTGCCAGCAGCTTTCGCGGGAGGGCTGCCTACAATGAGCAGTTCTTC. The chain couples TRBV7-3 to TRBJ2-1; 9 positions agree with TRBD2. V shed 3 bases and J 2 bases; nucleotides not matched to a gene: 5. CDR1 and CDR2 (germline): SGHTA, FQGTGA. The CDR3 covers 16 residues.

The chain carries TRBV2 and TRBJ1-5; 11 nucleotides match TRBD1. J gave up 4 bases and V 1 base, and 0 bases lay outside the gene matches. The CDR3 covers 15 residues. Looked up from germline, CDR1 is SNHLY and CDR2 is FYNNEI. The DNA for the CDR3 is TGTGCCAGCAGTGAAGGGGACAGGGGGAATCAGCCCCAGCATTTT. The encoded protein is CASSEGDRGNQPQHF.

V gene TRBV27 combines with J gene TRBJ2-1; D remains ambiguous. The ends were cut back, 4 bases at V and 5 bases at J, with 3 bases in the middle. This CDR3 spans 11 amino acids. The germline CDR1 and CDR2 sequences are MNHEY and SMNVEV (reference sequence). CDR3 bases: TGTGCCAGCAGTTGGGACAATGAGCAGTTCTTC. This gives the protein CASSWDNEQFF.

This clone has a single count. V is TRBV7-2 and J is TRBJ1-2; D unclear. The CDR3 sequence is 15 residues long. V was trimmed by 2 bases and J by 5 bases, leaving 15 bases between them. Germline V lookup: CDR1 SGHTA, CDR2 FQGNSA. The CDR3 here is CASSLSPAEAYGYTF. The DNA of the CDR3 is TGTGCCAGCAGCTTATCCCCGGCAGAGGCGTATGGCTACACCTTC.

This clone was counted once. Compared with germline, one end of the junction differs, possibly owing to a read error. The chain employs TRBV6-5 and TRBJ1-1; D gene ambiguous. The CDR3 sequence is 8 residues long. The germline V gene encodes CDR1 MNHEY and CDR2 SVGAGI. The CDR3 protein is CATSEAFF. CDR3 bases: TGTGCCACCAGTGAAGCTTTCTTT.

The CDR3 DNA reads as TGTGCCAGCAGAATAGCGGGAGATCCCTACGAGCAGTACTTC. This sequence encodes CASRIAGDPYEQYF. The rearrangement joins TRBV6-5 to TRBJ2-7; 9 nucleotides align to TRBD2. With V trimmed by 6 bases and J by 2 bases, 5 bases remained unmatched. Germline V gives CDR1 MNHEY, CDR2 SVGAGI. The CDR3 consists of 14 residues.

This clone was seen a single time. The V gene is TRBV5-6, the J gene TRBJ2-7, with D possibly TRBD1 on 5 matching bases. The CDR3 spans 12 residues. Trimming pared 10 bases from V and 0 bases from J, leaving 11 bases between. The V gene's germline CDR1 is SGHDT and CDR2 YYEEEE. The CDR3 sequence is CASQDSSYEQYF. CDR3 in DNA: TGTGCCTCCCAAGACAGCTCCTACGAGCAGTACTTC.

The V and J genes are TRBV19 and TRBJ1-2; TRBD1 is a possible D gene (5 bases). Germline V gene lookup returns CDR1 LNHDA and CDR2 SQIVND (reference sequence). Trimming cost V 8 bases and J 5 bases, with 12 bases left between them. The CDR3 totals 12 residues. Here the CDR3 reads CASSDIGYGYTF. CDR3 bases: TGTGCCAGTTCGGACATTGGGTATGGCTACACCTTC.

Here the CDR3 reads CAISGQGAEKLFF. CDR3 coding DNA: TGTGCCATCAGTGGACAGGGGGCTGAAAAACTGTTTTTT. This chain links TRBV10-3 with TRBJ1-4; TRBD1 matches 10 bases. The CDR3 contains 13 residues. The germline V gene has CDR1 ENHRY and CDR2 SYGVKD. The junction had 0 bases not matched to a gene; V was cut back by 4 bases and J by 7 bases.

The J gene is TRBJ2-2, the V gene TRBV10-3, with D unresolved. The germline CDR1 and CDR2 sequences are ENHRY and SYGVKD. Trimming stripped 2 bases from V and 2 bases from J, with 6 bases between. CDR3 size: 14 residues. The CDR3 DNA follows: TGTGCCATCAGTGAGGCAGCCAACACCGGGGAGCTGTTTTTT. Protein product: CAISEAANTGELFF.